The 27 T cell receptor beta chains in this list originate from one sample, sequenced in a study of cytomegalovirus exposure and HLA in healthy donors. Primers for the PCR totalled 60 Vbeta and 13 Jbeta. Sequenced by immunoSEQ multiplex PCR; TCRdb stores in-frame clones only, minus some. The sample totals roughly 45,000 clones. The source material was PBMCs. Source of these receptors: a woman under 40 in good health and CMV-seronegative.

The chain is built from TRBV11-2 and TRBJ1-1; no clear D gene. The CDR3 has 14 residues. Germline V CDR1 and CDR2: SGHAT, FQNNGV. V was cut by 1 base and J by 4 bases, with 10 bases left in between. CDR3 nucleotide sequence: TGTGCCAGCAGCTTAGTTCGGGAGAGCACTGAAGCTTTCTTT. Translating it yields CASSLVRESTEAFF.

The V gene is TRBV19, the J gene TRBJ2-7; D perhaps matches TRBD1 (6 bases). Trimming left V 10 bases short and J 2 bases short, with 18 bases between. The CDR3 loop spans 14 amino acids. The germline CDR1 and CDR2 sequences are LNHDA and SQIVND (reference sequence). The CDR3 here is CATTAAGEAYEQYF. DNA of the CDR3: TGTGCCACTACGGCGGCAGGGGAAGCCTACGAGCAGTACTTC.

V is TRBV2 and J is TRBJ2-5, with no clear D. The V and J ends lost 6 bases and 5 bases respectively, with 10 bases between them. Germline V gives CDR1 SNHLY, CDR2 FYNNEI. The CDR3 runs 12 residues. As DNA, the CDR3 is TGTGCCAGCAGACCCCAAGCGGAGACCCAGTACTTC. Translated: CASRPQAETQYF.

CDR3 bases: TGCGCCAGCGTCCAGGGTGTATCGAACTCTGGAAACACCATATATTTT. This codes for CASVQGVSNSGNTIYF. This chain connects TRBV5-1 to TRBJ1-3, with a weak D call TRBD1 (5 bases). CDR3 length: 16 amino acids. Trimming shortened V by 7 bases and J by 0 bases, and 17 bases separated the two germline ends. Looked up from germline, CDR1 is SGHRS and CDR2 is YFSETQ. The full variable domain, its missing parts supplied by reference TRBV5-1 and TRBJ1-3, is KAGVTQTPRYLIKTRGQQVTLSCSPISGHRSVSWYQQTPGQGLQFLFEYFSETQRNKGNFPGRFSGRQFSNSRSEMNVSTLELGDSALYLCASVQGVSNSGNTIYFGEGSWLTVV.

The rearrangement links TRBV30 to TRBJ2-7; D perhaps matches TRBD2 (7 bases). V gave up 1 base and J gave up 1 base, with 11 bases separating them. This CDR3 comprises 14 residues. Germline V gene lookup returns CDR1 GTSNPN and CDR2 SVGIG (reference sequence). The CDR3: CAWSEGGGSYEQYF. The CDR3 DNA follows: TGTGCCTGGAGTGAGGGGGGGGGATCCTACGAGCAGTACTTC. The variable domain in full, with the rest retrieved from reference TRBV30 and TRBJ2-7, is SQTIHQWPATLVQPVGSPLSLECTVEGTSNPNLYWYRQAAGRGLQLLFYSVGIGQISSEVPQNLSASRPQDRQFILSSKKLLLSDSGFYLCAWSEGGGSYEQYFGPGTRLTVT.

The chain links TRBV30 to TRBJ1-3; D unclear. The CDR3 sequence is 12 residues long. Germline CDR1 and CDR2: GTSNPN and SVGIG (reference sequence). Trimming removed 0 bases at V and 4 bases at J, with 4 bases between. Here the CDR3 reads CAWSVQGNTIYF. CDR3 sequence (DNA): TGTGCCTGGAGTGTACAGGGAAACACCATATATTTT.

This chain connects TRBV5-6 to TRBJ2-7, with 8 bases lining up with TRBD1. The V segment lost 4 bases and the J segment 7 bases; nucleotides outside the gene matches: 7. Germline-derived CDR1 and CDR2 are SGHDT and YYEEEE. The CDR3 contains 13 residues. The CDR3 nucleotides are TGTGCCAGCAGCCGACAGGGGTTGGGAGAGCAGTACTTC. Translating it yields CASSRQGLGEQYF.

The gene calls are TRBV9 and TRBJ2-1; 7 bases map to TRBD1. V gave up 1 base and J gave up 6 bases; unmatched junction bases: 10. Germline V gives CDR1 SGDLS, CDR2 YYNGEE. CDR3 size: 16 residues. The CDR3 DNA is TGTGCCAGCAGCGTACAAGGGGGCTCGAGCAGCAATGAGCAGTTCTTC. Translation: CASSVQGGSSSNEQFF.

CDR3 amino acids: CASSPRGGPSYEQYF. For the CDR3, the DNA is TGTGCCAGCAGCCCTCGGGGGGGCCCTTCCTACGAGCAGTACTTC. The chain joins TRBV7-9 to TRBJ2-7; 8 bases are shared with TRBD2. There are 15 residues in the CDR3. Losses at the gene ends were 5 bases for V and 1 base for J; bases not matched to a gene: 7. CDR1 is SEHNR and CDR2 is FQNEAQ in the germline V gene (reference sequence).

The rearrangement links TRBV4-1 to TRBJ2-3, with D perhaps TRBD1 (6 bases). The CDR3 consists of 15 residues. Germline loops: CDR1 MGHRA, CDR2 YSYEKL. Trimming shortened V by 1 base and J by 8 bases, and 16 bases separated the two germline ends. The CDR3 sequence is CASSQALGTGSTQYF. CDR3 bases: TGCGCCAGCAGCCAAGCCTTGGGCACAGGGAGTACGCAGTATTTT.

The rearrangement links TRBV4-3 to TRBJ1-3; D is unresolved. Germline V gives CDR1 LGHNA, CDR2 YSLEER. The CDR3 covers 17 residues. Trimming pared 0 bases from V and 0 bases from J, leaving 12 bases between. In DNA, the CDR3 is TGCGCCAGCAGCCAAGACCCTATCTCTGTCTCTGGAAACACCATATATTTT. As protein: CASSQDPISVSGNTIYF.

This sequence joins TRBV4-1 and TRBJ2-1, with a tentative D call TRBD2 (5 bases). The length of the CDR3 is 12 residues. V shed 4 bases and J shed 10 bases, with 11 bases lying between them. The germline V gene encodes CDR1 MGHRA and CDR2 YSYEKL. The CDR3 DNA sequence: TGCGCCAGCAGCCCAAGAGAGCGGGAGCAGTTCTTC. As protein: CASSPREREQFF.

The J gene is TRBJ1-2, the V gene TRBV14; D uncertain. Trimming took off 4 bases at V and 4 bases at J, with 10 bases between the two ends. The germline V gene has CDR1 SGHDN and CDR2 FVKESK. The CDR3 contains 13 residues. CDR3 amino acids: CASSRVAAYGYTF. DNA of the CDR3: TGTGCCAGCAGCCGCGTGGCGGCCTATGGCTACACCTTC.

The chain joins TRBV13 to TRBJ1-3; perhaps TRBD1 as D (6 bases). Germline V CDR1 and CDR2: PRHDT, FYEKMQ (reference sequence). The CDR3 totals 17 residues. V lost 0 bases and J 3 bases, leaving 15 bases between the germline ends. CDR3 sequence reads: CASSLGPSRGFGNTIYF. DNA for the CDR3: TGTGCCAGCAGCTTAGGCCCCAGCAGGGGATTTGGAAACACCATATATTTT.

J is TRBJ1-1 and V is TRBV14, with TRBD1 as a possible D gene (5 bases). This CDR3 has 14 amino acids. The germline V gene encodes CDR1 SGHDN and CDR2 FVKESK. V lost 1 base and J 5 bases, leaving 11 bases between the germline ends. In DNA, the CDR3 is TGTGCCAGCAGCCAAGGGGGGGGGACGACTGAAGCTTTCTTT. Translation: CASSQGGGTTEAFF.

V usage is TRBV7-9 and J usage is TRBJ2-3; 9 nucleotides line up with TRBD2. CDR1 and CDR2 from the germline V gene are SEHNR and FQNEAQ (reference sequence). Trimming removed 3 bases from V and 6 bases from J; junction bases left unmatched: 13. The CDR3 contains 17 residues. CDR3 amino acids: CASSLDTGTSSSDTQYF. The DNA of the CDR3 is TGTGCCAGCAGCTTGGACACCGGGACTAGCTCTTCTGATACGCAGTATTTT. Based on the CDR3 plus reference TRBV7-9 and TRBJ2-3, the full variable domain is DTGVSQNPRHKITKRGQNVTFRCDPISEHNRLYWYRQTLGQGPEFLTYFQNEAQLEKSRLLSDRFSAERPKGSFSTLEIQRTEQGDSAMYLCASSLDTGTSSSDTQYFGPGTRLTVL.

The chain recombines TRBV5-1 with TRBJ2-1, with 8 bases aligning to TRBD1. Germline V CDR1 and CDR2: SGHRS, YFSETQ. The CDR3 runs to 15 residues. J was trimmed by 5 bases and V by 4 bases; bases with no gene match: 8. DNA of the CDR3: TGCGCCAGCAGCCCTAGCGACAGGGGACACAATGAGCAGTTCTTC. It translates to CASSPSDRGHNEQFF.

J is TRBJ2-5 and V is TRBV9; 9 bases map to TRBD2. The CDR3 runs 14 residues. J gave up 7 bases and V 5 bases, and 9 bases lay outside the gene matches. In germline, CDR1 is SGDLS, CDR2 YYNGEE. CDR3: CASSEGVLAGTQYF. The CDR3 nucleotides are TGTGCCAGCAGTGAGGGGGTACTAGCGGGGACCCAGTACTTC. Drawing the rest from reference TRBV9 and TRBJ2-5, the complete variable domain is DSGVTQTPKHLITATGQRVTLRCSPRSGDLSVYWYQQSLDQGLQFLIQYYNGEERAKGNILERFSAQQFPDLHSELNLSSLELGDSALYFCASSEGVLAGTQYFGPGTRLLVL.

The chain carries TRBV19 and TRBJ2-7; a possible D gene is TRBD1 (5 bases). The V gene's germline CDR1 is LNHDA and CDR2 SQIVND (reference sequence). This CDR3 has 13 amino acids. Between the trimmed V and J ends, which lost 3 bases and 2 bases, there was a span of 8 bases. The CDR3 nucleotides read TGTGCCAGTAGTATTCGACAGACCTACGAGCAGTACTTC. Its translation: CASSIRQTYEQYF.

The rearrangement links TRBV28 to TRBJ1-4, with 7 bases aligning to TRBD1. The germline V gene has CDR1 MDHEN and CDR2 SYDVKM. The CDR3 sequence is 16 residues long. Trimming cost V 2 bases and J 1 base; bases outside gene matches: 4. The chain's CDR3 is CASSLRGTETNEKLFF. The DNA for the CDR3 is TGTGCCAGCAGTTTAAGGGGGACAGAAACTAATGAAAAACTGTTTTTT. The full variable domain, with the rest looked up from reference TRBV28 and TRBJ1-4, is DVKVTQSSRYLVKRTGEKVFLECVQDMDHENMFWYRQDPGLGLRLIYFSYDVKMKEKGDIPEGYSVSREKKERFSLILESASTNQTSMYLCASSLRGTETNEKLFFGSGTQLSVL.

The chain has TRBV25-1 and TRBJ2-1; D may be TRBD2 (5 bases). The germline gives CDR1 MGHDK, CDR2 SYGVNS. Trimming took off 5 bases at V and 7 bases at J, with 18 bases between the two ends. The CDR3 totals 15 residues. This chain's CDR3 is CASSLDYLGGNEQFF. CDR3 DNA: TGTGCCAGCAGTTTAGACTACTTAGGTGGGAATGAGCAGTTCTTC.

J is TRBJ2-7 and V is TRBV7-9, with 8 nucleotides matching TRBD1. The junction had 8 bases not matched to a gene; V was cut back by 1 base and J by 3 bases. This CDR3 has 16 amino acids. CDR1 is SEHNR, CDR2 FQNEAQ, per germline (reference sequence). CDR3 loop: CASSLVVTGEIYEQYF. CDR3 bases: TGTGCCAGCAGCTTAGTTGTGACAGGGGAGATCTACGAGCAGTACTTC.

J is TRBJ2-7 and V is TRBV11-1; 7 bases are shared with TRBD1. V was clipped by 7 bases and J by 3 bases; unmatched bases: 12. CDR1 is SGHAT, CDR2 FQDESV, per germline (reference sequence). This CDR3 has 15 residues. DNA of the CDR3: TGTGCCAGCACCCCGGTCCCGACAGGGCTCTACGAGCAGTACTTC. Translating it yields CASTPVPTGLYEQYF.

The chain couples TRBV30 to TRBJ2-7; TRBD1 agrees at 8 bases. Germline CDR1 and CDR2: GTSNPN and SVGIG (reference sequence). The CDR3 is made up of 16 amino acids. Unmatched junction bases numbered 13, after V lost 3 bases and J lost 3 bases. The CDR3 DNA follows: TGTGCCTGGAGCTCTCGGGTTTACAGGGGGATCTACGAGCAGTACTTC. Protein product: CAWSSRVYRGIYEQYF.

The rearrangement uses TRBV15 and TRBJ2-5, with 7 bases fitting TRBD1. The V gene's germline CDR1 is LNHNV and CDR2 YYDKDF (reference sequence). The length of the CDR3 is 13 residues. The J segment lost 5 bases and the V segment lost 0 bases, leaving 0 bases of the junction unmatched. The CDR3 sequence is CATSRDRGETQYF. In DNA, the CDR3 is TGTGCCACCAGCAGAGACAGGGGGGAGACCCAGTACTTC.

This chain uses TRBV5-1 with TRBJ2-1; no firm D call. Germline CDR1 is SGHRS and CDR2 is YFSETQ. This CDR3 comprises 18 residues. With 4 bases removed from V and 2 bases from J, the gap between germline ends came to 22 bases. This chain's CDR3 is CASSALTSPGSPYNEQFF. The CDR3 region has the DNA TGCGCCAGCAGCGCACTAACCAGCCCCGGGTCCCCCTACAATGAGCAGTTCTTC.

The V gene is TRBV5-1, the J gene TRBJ2-7; 7 bases match TRBD2. This CDR3 spans 16 amino acids. V lost 0 bases to trimming and J lost 5 bases; unmatched junction nucleotides: 11. The germline V gene has CDR1 SGHRS and CDR2 YFSETQ. The CDR3 loop is CASSLDMGGRGDEQYF. The CDR3 bases are TGCGCCAGCAGCTTGGATATGGGCGGGAGAGGCGACGAGCAGTACTTC.